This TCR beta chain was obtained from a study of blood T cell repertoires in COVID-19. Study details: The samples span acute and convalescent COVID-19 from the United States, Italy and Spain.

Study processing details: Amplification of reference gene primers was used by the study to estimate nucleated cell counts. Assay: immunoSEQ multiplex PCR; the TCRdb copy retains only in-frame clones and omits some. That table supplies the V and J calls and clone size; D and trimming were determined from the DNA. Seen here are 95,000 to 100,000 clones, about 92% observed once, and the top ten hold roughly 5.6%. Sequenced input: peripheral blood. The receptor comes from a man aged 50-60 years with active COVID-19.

CDR3 DNA: TGTGCCAGCAGTCCCACCCGGGACAGGGTCGAGCAGTACTTC. Translated, it gives CASSPTRDRVEQYF. The chain is built from TRBV28 and TRBJ2-7, with 9 bases lining up with TRBD1. Germline trimming cut 5 bases from V and 6 bases from J; bases unmatched to any gene: 8. The length of the CDR3 is 14 residues. CDR1 MDHEN and CDR2 SYDVKM come from the germline V gene.